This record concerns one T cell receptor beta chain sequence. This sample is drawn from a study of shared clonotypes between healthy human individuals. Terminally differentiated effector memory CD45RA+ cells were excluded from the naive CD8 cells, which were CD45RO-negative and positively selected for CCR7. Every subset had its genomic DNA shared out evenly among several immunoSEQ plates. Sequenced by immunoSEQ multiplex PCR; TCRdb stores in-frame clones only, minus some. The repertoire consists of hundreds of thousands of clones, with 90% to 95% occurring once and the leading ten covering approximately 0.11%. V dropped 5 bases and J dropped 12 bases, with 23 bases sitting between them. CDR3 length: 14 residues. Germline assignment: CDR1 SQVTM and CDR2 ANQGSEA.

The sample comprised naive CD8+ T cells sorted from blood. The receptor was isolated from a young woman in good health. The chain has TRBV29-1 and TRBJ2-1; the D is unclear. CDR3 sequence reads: CSVQFLGFPMGQFF. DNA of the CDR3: TGCAGCGTTCAGTTCCTCGGGTTTCCTATGGGGCAGTTCTTC.